These 32 T cell receptor beta chains came from one sample sequenced in a study of early T cells in non-severe SARS-CoV-2 infection. One entry per CDR3 protein, called by TCRdb with MiXCR from the 5' RACE reads. The sample shows around 55,000 distinct CDR3 sequences, 5.5% to 8.5% of them seen only once. The material sequenced was whole blood, taken at baseline. These receptor sequences come from an adult who was a healthcare worker with PCR-confirmed SARS-CoV-2 infection or an uninfected control (not recorded which).

The rearrangement links TRBV15 to TRBJ2-1; 8 bases agree with TRBD2. This CDR3 is built from 15 residues. The germline CDR1 and CDR2 sequences are LNHNV and YYDKDF (reference sequence). Trimming removed 2 bases from V and 8 bases from J; junction bases left unmatched: 8. CDR3 region: CATSRSSGGIYEQFF. DNA for the CDR3: TGTGCCACCAGCAGATCCAGCGGGGGTATCTATGAGCAGTTCTTC.

The sample holds a few counts of this clonotype. The rearrangement joins TRBV20-1 to TRBJ2-1, with 8 bases that match TRBD1. The CDR3 is 16 residues long. Per the germline V gene, CDR1 is DFQATT and CDR2 is SNEGSKA (reference sequence). Trimming removed 3 bases from V and 3 bases from J; junction bases left unmatched: 10. The CDR3: CSASPFDRGGYNEQFF. CDR3 nucleotides: TGCAGTGCTAGCCCCTTCGACAGGGGAGGCTACAATGAGCAGTTCTTC.

This chain joins TRBV18 and TRBJ1-1, with TRBD1 as a possible D gene (5 bases). The V gene's germline CDR1 is KGHSH and CDR2 LQKENI. CDR3 length equals 14 residues. V was pared by 6 bases and J by 0 bases, with 11 bases between. CDR3 DNA: TGTGCCAGCTCCCCGGGGGGAATGAACACTGAAGCTTTCTTT. Encoded protein: CASSPGGMNTEAFF. Full variable domain (remainder filled in from reference TRBV18 and TRBJ1-1): NAGVMQNPRHLVRRRGQEARLRCSPMKGHSHVYWYRQLPEEGLKFMVYLQKENIIDESGMPKERFSAEFPKEGPSILRIQQVVRGDSAAYFCASSPGGMNTEAFFGQGTRLTVV.

V gene TRBV11-2 combines with J gene TRBJ2-5; D is perhaps TRBD2 (6 bases). The CDR3 extends over 16 amino acids. Deletions cut 6 bases from V and 7 bases from J, with 24 bases between. Germline CDR1 and CDR2: SGHAT and FQNNGV. CDR3 loop: CASRSRRGEGKGTQYF. In DNA form, the CDR3 reads TGTGCCAGCAGATCTCGGAGGGGTGAAGGGAAGGGGACCCAGTACTTC.

The V call is TRBV29-1, the J call TRBJ2-7, with D perhaps matching TRBD2 (6 bases). The CDR3 is made up of 11 amino acids. Germline lookup yields CDR1 SQVTM and CDR2 ANQGSEA. The V and J ends lost 7 bases and 4 bases respectively, with 11 bases between them. The CDR3 reads CSALGGYEQYF. The CDR3 coding sequence is TGCAGCGCCCTTGGAGGGTACGAGCAGTACTTC.

J is TRBJ2-3 and V is TRBV12-3 or TRBV12-4; 7 bases are shared with TRBD2. V was clipped by 6 bases and J by 7 bases; unmatched bases: 4. CDR3 length: 12 amino acids. The CDR3 DNA sequence: TGTGCCAGCAGAGTGGGGGGGAATACGCAGTATTTT. Protein: CASRVGGNTQYF.

The rearrangement links TRBV24-1 to TRBJ2-7; 10 nucleotides line up with TRBD1. J lost 5 bases, V lost 4 bases, and 10 bases had no gene match. Germline V CDR1 and CDR2: KGHDR, SFDVKD. The CDR3 covers 16 residues. The CDR3 is CATSDPGQGEPHEQYF. CDR3 nucleotide sequence: TGTGCCACCAGTGACCCCGGACAGGGGGAGCCCCACGAGCAGTACTTC.

The table lists this clonotype with a few counts. The chain uses TRBV6-2 or TRBV6-3 and TRBJ2-1, with TRBD2 identical over 8 bases. After removal of 7 bases from V and 4 bases from J, the junction contained 9 bases not matched to a gene. Germline loops: CDR1 MNHEY, CDR2 SVGEGT. This CDR3 is built from 15 residues. DNA for the CDR3: TGTGCCAGCACTCCCCGGGGGGGGCCTTACAATGAGCAGTTCTTC. Translation: CASTPRGGPYNEQFF.

This clonotype was counted at least ten times. The chain uses TRBV20-1 and TRBJ2-3, with TRBD1 as a possible D gene (6 bases). The ends were cut back, 3 bases at V and 1 base at J, with 17 bases in the middle. CDR1 is DFQATT and CDR2 is SNEGSKA in the germline V gene (reference sequence). The CDR3 length is 16 residues. CDR3 DNA: TGCAGTGCTAGGGGCCTTGGTGGGGGCCGCACAGATACGCAGTATTTT. Encoded protein: CSARGLGGGRTDTQYF.

This clonotype was picked up a small number of times. This chain links TRBV6-2 or TRBV6-3 with TRBJ2-7, with 11 bases fitting TRBD2. Germline CDR1 reads MNHEY; CDR2 reads SVGEGT. Losses at the gene ends were 4 bases for V and 4 bases for J; bases not matched to a gene: 0. The CDR3 is 13 amino acids. DNA for the CDR3: TGTGCCAGCAGTTCTAGCGGGGGGTACGAGCAGTACTTC. As protein: CASSSSGGYEQYF.

This clonotype was recorded many times. The V call is TRBV12-3 or TRBV12-4, the J call TRBJ1-5, with D possibly being TRBD1 (6 bases). CDR3 length: 13 residues. Trimming pared 5 bases from V and 5 bases from J, leaving 10 bases between. CDR3 sequence reads: CASSRDTDQPQHF. DNA for the CDR3: TGTGCCAGCAGTCGGGACACCGATCAGCCCCAGCATTTT.

This clonotype was seen many times. V gene TRBV18 combines with J gene TRBJ2-3, with D perhaps TRBD1 (6 bases). Trimming shortened V by 3 bases and J by 9 bases, and 16 bases separated the two germline ends. Germline CDR1 reads KGHSH; CDR2 reads LQKENI. The length of the CDR3 is 14 residues. The CDR3 DNA reads TGTGCCAGCTCACCCTTCTCACAGGGAAGGACGCAGTATTTT. This sequence encodes CASSPFSQGRTQYF.

This clonotype was counted only a few times. The V and J genes are TRBV29-1 and TRBJ2-5; D remains unclear. Germline V gives CDR1 SQVTM, CDR2 ANQGSEA. Trimming removed 3 bases from V and 0 bases from J, with 5 bases in between. The CDR3 extends over 12 amino acids. CDR3 sequence: CSVEGNQETQYF. Written as DNA, the CDR3 is TGCAGCGTTGAGGGGAACCAAGAGACCCAGTACTTC. Together with reference TRBV29-1 and TRBJ2-5, the CDR3 gives the full variable domain: SAVISQKPSRDICQRGTSLTIQCQVDSQVTMMFWYRQQPGQSLTLIATANQGSEATYESGFVIDKFPISRPNLTFSTLTVSNMSPEDSSIYLCSVEGNQETQYFGPGTRLLVL.

In its sample, this clonotype was seen many times. The gene calls are TRBV7-9 and TRBJ2-7, with D possibly matching TRBD1 (6 bases). The length of the CDR3 is 15 residues. With 1 base removed from V and 3 bases from J, the gap between germline ends came to 13 bases. Germline-derived CDR1 and CDR2 are SEHNR and FQNEAQ (reference sequence). CDR3 amino acids: CASSLGAGVLYEQYF. The CDR3 region has the DNA TGTGCCAGCAGCTTAGGGGCAGGGGTTCTCTACGAGCAGTACTTC.

This clonotype was counted ten times or more. The rearrangement uses TRBV20-1 and TRBJ1-6, with D perhaps TRBD1 (5 bases). Per germline, CDR1 DFQATT and CDR2 SNEGSKA (reference sequence). The CDR3 has 16 amino acids. Here the CDR3 DNA reads TGCAGCCCTCGGCCAGGGTCTAGCTCCTATAATTCACCCCTCCACTTT. Amino acid sequence: CSPRPGSSSYNSPLHF.

To note about this clonotype: This sequence may be a read error, since a much larger clone differs from it by one base. The chain links TRBV5-8 to TRBJ1-1; D not certain. Looked up from germline, CDR1 is SGHTS and CDR2 is YDEGEE. The CDR3 spans 13 residues. The CDR3 DNA sequence: TGTGTCAGCGGACGTACACAGCGCGCTGAAGCTTTCTTT. Translated, it gives CVSGRTQRAEAFF. Full variable domain (outside the CDR3, taken from reference TRBV5-8 and TRBJ1-1): EAGVTQSPTHLIKTRGQQATLRCSPISGHTSVYWYQQALGLGLQFLLWYDEGEERNRGNFPPRFSGRQFPNYSSELNVNALELEDSALYLCVSGRTQRAEAFFGQGTRLTVV.

This clonotype was picked up many times. The chain has TRBV5-4 and TRBJ2-3; possible D gene TRBD1, 5 bases. From germline, CDR1 is SGHNT and CDR2 YYREEE (reference sequence). This CDR3 is 14 amino acids long. With 2 bases removed from V and 5 bases from J, the gap between germline ends came to 12 bases. CDR3 protein: CASSFRQGKDTQYF. The CDR3 DNA is TGTGCCAGCAGCTTCCGCCAGGGAAAAGATACGCAGTATTTT. Full variable domain (missing parts from reference TRBV5-4 and TRBJ2-3): ETGVTQSPTHLIKTRGQQVTLRCSSQSGHNTVSWYQQALGQGPQFIFQYYREEENGRGNFPPRFSGLQFPNYSSELNVNALELDDSALYLCASSFRQGKDTQYFGPGTRLTVL.

This clonotype appeared many times. The chain has TRBV27 and TRBJ2-7, with D unclear. With 6 bases removed from V and 5 bases from J, the gap between germline ends came to 17 bases. The CDR3 runs 14 residues. Per germline, CDR1 MNHEY and CDR2 SMNVEV (reference sequence). CDR3 DNA sequence: TGTGCCAGCAGCCCACTGGGGAATCTCAACGAGCAGTACTTC. Its protein is CASSPLGNLNEQYF.

This clonotype was detected ten times or more. The V gene is TRBV18, the J gene TRBJ2-3; a weak D match, TRBD2 (6 bases). CDR1 and CDR2 from the germline V gene are KGHSH and LQKENI. The V end was cut by 4 bases, the J end by 0 bases, with 11 bases between. The CDR3 is 15 residues long. CDR3 nucleotides: TGTGCCAGCTCACACGGGGAGGAGAGCACAGATACGCAGTATTTT. Amino acid sequence: CASSHGEESTDTQYF.

In regard to this clonotype: A clone one base away is much larger, so this may be a read error. The rearrangement uses TRBV28 and TRBJ2-1, with D possibly TRBD1 on 6 matching bases. The length of the CDR3 is 14 residues. Per the germline V gene, CDR1 is MDHEN and CDR2 is SYDVKM. V was clipped by 1 base and J by 7 bases, with 11 bases between them. CDR3 sequence: CASSLYQGPNEQFF. Written as DNA, the CDR3 is TGTGCCAGCAGTTTATACCAGGGGCCGAATGAGCAGTTCTTC.

This clonotype was recorded many times. This chain links TRBV18 with TRBJ2-7; possibly TRBD1 for D (6 bases). The CDR3 is 15 amino acids. Trimming shortened V by 6 bases and J by 3 bases, and 18 bases separated the two germline ends. Germline lookup yields CDR1 KGHSH and CDR2 LQKENI. Here the CDR3 reads CASSLLRTEFYEQYF. Written as DNA, the CDR3 is TGTGCCAGCTCGCTCCTCCGGACAGAGTTCTACGAGCAGTACTTC.

This chain joins TRBV6-5 and TRBJ2-1; D unclear. The CDR3 covers 12 residues. Trimming removed 2 bases at V and 4 bases at J, with 3 bases between. CDR1 is MNHEY and CDR2 is SVGAGI in the germline V gene. The CDR3 DNA follows: TGTGCCAGCAGTTACGGTTACAATGAGCAGTTCTTC. It encodes CASSYGYNEQFF.

The sample holds a few counts of this clonotype. This chain connects TRBV12-3 or TRBV12-4 to TRBJ1-6; no definite D call. The CDR3 is 16 amino acids. Trimming removed 3 bases from V and 7 bases from J, with 16 bases in between. The CDR3 here is CASSLNARPSNSPLHF. The CDR3 DNA is TGTGCCAGCAGTTTGAATGCGAGGCCCTCAAATTCACCCCTCCACTTT.

This clonotype was recorded many times. The chain links TRBV12-3 or TRBV12-4 to TRBJ1-6; D is uncertain. The CDR3 is 12 amino acids. Trimming shortened V by 4 bases and J by 6 bases, and 4 bases separated the two germline ends. CDR3 region: CASSSGNSPLHF. The DNA for the CDR3 is TGTGCCAGCAGTTCCGGTAATTCACCCCTCCACTTT.

This rearrangement joins TRBV4-3 to TRBJ2-1, with D tentatively TRBD1 or TRBD2 (6 bases each). Germline-derived CDR1 and CDR2 are LGHNA and YSLEER. Trimming stripped 3 bases from V and 3 bases from J, with 15 bases between. This CDR3 spans 16 amino acids. This chain's CDR3 is CASSHKGGIFYNEQFF. The CDR3 coding sequence is TGCGCCAGCAGCCATAAGGGGGGAATTTTCTACAATGAGCAGTTCTTC.

This clonotype was counted at least ten times. The chain uses TRBV6-4 and TRBJ2-5; 9 bases fit TRBD2. J gave up 2 bases and V 4 bases, and 2 bases lay outside the gene matches. The CDR3 length is 14 residues. CDR1 and CDR2 from the germline V gene are MRHNA and SNTAGT. CDR3 region: CASSASGAQETQYF. The CDR3 DNA reads as TGTGCCAGCAGTGCTAGCGGGGCACAAGAGACCCAGTACTTC.

This clonotype was detected only once. The chain links TRBV28 to TRBJ2-7; D uncertain. The V end was cut by 4 bases, the J end by 1 base, with 14 bases between. CDR3 size: 15 residues. CDR1 is MDHEN and CDR2 is SYDVKM in the germline V gene. CDR3 amino acids: CASSYNLGPSYEQYF. CDR3 DNA sequence: TGTGCCAGCAGTTACAACCTCGGGCCGTCCTACGAGCAGTACTTC.

The rearrangement uses TRBV4-2 and TRBJ2-5, with 11 nucleotides matching TRBD1. With 4 bases clipped from V and 5 bases from J, the junction kept 15 bases outside the gene matches. The CDR3 sequence is 18 residues long. Looked up from germline, CDR1 is LGHNA and CDR2 is YNFKEQ. Here the CDR3 reads CASSPRWTGGANRETQYF. The CDR3 nucleotides are TGTGCCAGCAGCCCTAGGTGGACAGGGGGCGCGAACCGCGAGACCCAGTACTTC.

This clonotype was seen ten or more times. The chain carries TRBV10-2 and TRBJ1-1; TRBD1 aligns across 7 bases. The CDR3 has 14 residues. In germline, CDR1 is WSHSY, CDR2 SAAADI. With V trimmed by 4 bases and J by 2 bases, 4 bases remained unmatched. The CDR3 reads CASSAQGLNTEAFF. CDR3 in DNA: TGCGCCAGCAGTGCACAGGGGCTAAACACTGAAGCTTTCTTT.

This sequence joins TRBV28 and TRBJ1-2, with D uncertain. Germline CDR1 reads MDHEN; CDR2 reads SYDVKM. There are 15 residues in the CDR3. Trimming pared 2 bases from V and 0 bases from J, leaving 10 bases between. The CDR3 DNA sequence: TGTGCCAGCAGTTTAGTAGGGTTAGCTAACTATGGCTACACCTTC. Its protein is CASSLVGLANYGYTF.

This clonotype turned up a few times. J is TRBJ2-7 and V is TRBV4-2; D is possibly TRBD2 (6 bases). Trimming cost V 2 bases and J 3 bases, with 14 bases left between them. Germline V lookup: CDR1 LGHNA, CDR2 YNFKEQ. This CDR3 spans 15 amino acids. CDR3: CASSQLGAGGYEQYF. DNA of the CDR3: TGTGCCAGCAGCCAACTCGGGGCCGGGGGCTACGAGCAGTACTTC.

In its sample, this clonotype was seen a few times. The chain couples TRBV28 to TRBJ1-2; 8 nucleotides line up with TRBD1. V was pared by 5 bases and J by 4 bases, with 15 bases of the junction left unmatched. CDR1 and CDR2 (germline): MDHEN, SYDVKM. The CDR3 sequence is 17 residues long. CDR3: CASSPLTPGQAAYGYTF. DNA of the CDR3: TGTGCCAGCAGTCCCCTGACCCCGGGACAGGCGGCCTATGGCTACACCTTC.